The 32 T cell receptor beta chains reported below all come from one sample, sequenced in a study of blood T cell repertoires in COVID-19. Measured with immunoSEQ multiplex PCR; TCRdb has only the in-frame clones, and not every one. The sample lists nearly 250,000 clones, 86% occurring once. Material for sequencing was peripheral blood. Receptors were obtained from an older woman who had recovered from COVID-19.

The chain combines TRBV13 with TRBJ2-7; 9 positions match TRBD1. Germline CDR1 reads PRHDT; CDR2 reads FYEKMQ (reference sequence). This CDR3 is built from 14 residues. The ends lost 4 bases at V and 3 bases at J; junction bases unmatched: 4. The CDR3 reads CASSWGQGVYEQYF. DNA of the CDR3: TGTGCCAGCAGCTGGGGACAGGGTGTCTACGAGCAGTACTTC.

This clone was found once. The chain couples TRBV3-1 (or the pseudogene TRBV3-2) to TRBJ1-1; no reliable D call. Looked up from germline, CDR1 is LGHDT and CDR2 is YNNKEL (reference sequence). Trimming left V 4 bases short and J 4 bases short, with 13 bases between. There are 14 residues in the CDR3. CDR3 coding DNA: TGTGCCAGCAGCCGGTTCGGGGAAGGCACTGAAGCTTTCTTT. The encoded protein is CASSRFGEGTEAFF.

The rearrangement uses TRBV10-1 and TRBJ2-5; 8 positions agree with TRBD2. From germline, CDR1 is WNHNN and CDR2 SYGVQD (reference sequence). CDR3 length: 15 residues. With V trimmed by 5 bases and J by 2 bases, 7 bases remained unmatched. This CDR3 is CASSRDIAGQETQYF. CDR3 nucleotides: TGCGCCAGCAGTCGCGACATAGCGGGGCAAGAGACCCAGTACTTC.

The chain has TRBV27 and TRBJ2-7; no firm D call. This CDR3 region has 12 residues. V shed 4 bases and J shed 0 bases, with 4 bases lying between them. Germline CDR1 MNHEY, CDR2 SMNVEV (reference sequence). The DNA for the CDR3 is TGTGCCAGCAGTTCCCACTCCTACGAGCAGTACTTC. This sequence encodes CASSSHSYEQYF.

This chain joins TRBV7-2 and TRBJ2-2, with unresolved D. CDR3 length: 18 residues. Germline CDR1 and CDR2: SGHTA and FQGNSA. With 1 base removed from V and 2 bases from J, the gap between germline ends came to 17 bases. DNA for the CDR3: TGTGCCAGCAGCTTAGAAGCGCTGAGGATACTAAACACCGGGGAGCTGTTTTTT. This gives the protein CASSLEALRILNTGELFF.

The chain recombines TRBV11-3 with TRBJ2-2, with D hard to call. Per the germline V gene, CDR1 is SGHNT and CDR2 is YENEEA. The CDR3 length is 15 residues. V dropped 5 bases and J dropped 6 bases, with 16 bases sitting between them. The CDR3 sequence is CASSVSGSPAGELFF. CDR3 bases: TGTGCCAGCAGCGTTTCCGGGTCCCCGGCCGGGGAGCTGTTTTTT.

The V and J genes are TRBV7-9 and TRBJ1-6, with a possible D match to TRBD1 (5 bases). The CDR3 loop spans 14 amino acids. Germline V gene data show CDR1 as SEHNR and CDR2 as FQNEAQ (reference sequence). V was shortened by 1 base and J by 6 bases, with 7 bases between the two germline ends. Written as DNA, the CDR3 is TGTGCCAGCAGCTTAGGACAGACTAATTCACCCCTCCACTTT. Encoded protein: CASSLGQTNSPLHF.

This rearrangement joins TRBV5-6 to TRBJ1-2; 10 positions match TRBD1. The germline V gene encodes CDR1 SGHDT and CDR2 YYEEEE. The CDR3 has 14 amino acids. V was clipped by 4 bases and J by 4 bases; unmatched bases: 4. The CDR3, as DNA: TGTGCCAGCAGCGAGGACAGGGGGGGCTATGGCTACACCTTC. It encodes CASSEDRGGYGYTF.

V is TRBV7-8 and J is TRBJ2-3; D is perhaps TRBD1 (5 bases). Germline CDR1 and CDR2: SGHVS and FQNEAQ. This CDR3 comprises 13 residues. The V end lost 5 bases, the J end lost 3 bases, and 9 bases lay between the germline ends. The CDR3 sequence: CASSHSGTDTQYF. CDR3 in DNA: TGTGCCAGCAGCCACTCAGGGACAGATACGCAGTATTTT.

The chain joins TRBV7-8 to TRBJ2-7; tentative D call: TRBD2 (5 bases). The CDR3 consists of 16 residues. The V gene lost 1 base and the J gene lost 6 bases, with 19 bases spanning the gap. Germline V gene lookup returns CDR1 SGHVS and CDR2 FQNEAQ. Here the CDR3 DNA reads TGTGCCAGCAGCTTAGGGGAGTTAGTGATCCTCTCCGAGCAGTACTTC. Amino acids: CASSLGELVILSEQYF.

The DNA for the CDR3 is TGTGCCAGCAGCTTAAAGCGGGGACCGAACACCGGGGAGCTGTTTTTT. Amino acid sequence: CASSLKRGPNTGELFF. The chain carries TRBV2 and TRBJ2-2; TRBD2 aligns across 7 bases. Germline loops: CDR1 SNHLY, CDR2 FYNNEI. The CDR3 loop spans 16 amino acids. V gave up 6 bases and J gave up 0 bases; unmatched junction bases: 7. Full variable domain (outside the CDR3, taken from reference TRBV2 and TRBJ2-2): EPEVTQTPSHQVTQMGQEVILRCVPISNHLYFYWYRQILGQKVEFLVSFYNNEISEKSEIFDDQFSVERPDGSNFTLKIRSTKLEDSAMYFCASSLKRGPNTGELFFGEGSRLTVL.

V and J are TRBV2 and TRBJ1-1; the match to TRBD1 covers 7 bases. The CDR3 contains 16 residues. The junction had 9 bases not matched to a gene; V was cut back by 4 bases and J by 1 base. CDR1 is SNHLY and CDR2 is FYNNEI in the germline V gene. The CDR3 is CASSVALTGTNTEAFF. CDR3 nucleotides: TGTGCCAGCAGTGTCGCACTGACAGGGACGAACACTGAAGCTTTCTTT.

The chain employs TRBV6-6 and TRBJ2-1; TRBD2 matches at 13 bases. The CDR3 sequence is 16 residues long. V shed 7 bases and J 7 bases; nucleotides not matched to a gene: 10. The germline V gene encodes CDR1 MNHNY and CDR2 SVGAGI (reference sequence). The CDR3: CASKQWAGLAGNEQFF. CDR3 coding DNA: TGTGCCAGCAAGCAGTGGGCGGGACTAGCGGGGAATGAGCAGTTCTTC.

The chain carries TRBV7-2 and TRBJ2-7; TRBD1 matches at 11 bases. V lost 4 bases, J lost 3 bases, and 5 bases stayed unmatched. The germline V gene has CDR1 SGHTA and CDR2 FQGNSA. CDR3 length: 15 amino acids. The CDR3 region is CASSSPGTGGYEQYF. Here the CDR3 DNA reads TGTGCCAGCAGCTCCCCTGGGACAGGGGGCTACGAGCAGTACTTC.

The CDR3 DNA is TGTGCCAGCAGCTTTAACGAGAGGGAACAGCAGTACTTC. This encodes CASSFNEREQQYF. The genes are TRBV7-9 and TRBJ2-7, with D maybe TRBD2 (5 bases). There are 13 residues in the CDR3. V lost 3 bases, J lost 8 bases, and 14 bases lay in between. The germline CDR1 and CDR2 sequences are SEHNR and FQNEAQ (reference sequence).

The chain employs TRBV25-1 and TRBJ2-1, with 8 bases fitting TRBD1. This CDR3 comprises 15 residues. V lost 4 bases to trimming and J lost 2 bases; unmatched junction nucleotides: 4. Germline lookup yields CDR1 MGHDK and CDR2 SYGVNS. CDR3 in DNA: TGTGCCAGCAGTGCCGGACAGGGTACCTACAATGAGCAGTTCTTC. Protein product: CASSAGQGTYNEQFF.

The V gene is TRBV6-4, the J gene TRBJ2-1, with 12 bases identical to TRBD2. CDR3 size: 14 residues. Looked up from germline, CDR1 is MRHNA and CDR2 is SNTAGT. Trimming removed 4 bases from V and 9 bases from J; junction bases left unmatched: 4. CDR3 bases: TGTGCCAGCAGTGTCCTAGCGGGAGGGGGTGAGCAGTTCTTC. Protein: CASSVLAGGGEQFF.

This clone was seen a single time. The chain links TRBV3-1 (or the pseudogene TRBV3-2) to TRBJ1-2; possibly TRBD1 for D (6 bases). Germline CDR1 LGHDT, CDR2 YNNKEL (reference sequence). The CDR3 loop spans 16 amino acids. V was trimmed by 4 bases and J by 3 bases, leaving 18 bases between them. DNA of the CDR3: TGTGCCAGCAGCCGAGGTGCCCGGGGGGCTGACTATGGCTACACCTTC. Translated, it gives CASSRGARGADYGYTF.

This chain links TRBV19 with TRBJ1-5; 9 bases match TRBD1. The germline V gene encodes CDR1 LNHDA and CDR2 SQIVND (reference sequence). Germline trimming cut 10 bases from V and 2 bases from J; bases unmatched to any gene: 9. The CDR3 extends over 15 amino acids. CDR3 region: CATKDRGTGNQPQHF. The DNA of the CDR3 is TGTGCCACCAAGGACAGGGGAACAGGCAATCAGCCCCAGCATTTT.

This clone was found many times. The genes are TRBV3-1 (or the pseudogene TRBV3-2) and TRBJ1-3; 7 bases are a match to TRBD1. V shed 2 bases and J 5 bases; nucleotides not matched to a gene: 6. The CDR3 consists of 15 residues. From germline, CDR1 is LGHDT and CDR2 YNNKEL (reference sequence). This CDR3 is CASSQPSTGRNTIYF. CDR3 DNA sequence: TGTGCCAGCAGCCAACCCTCGACAGGGAGAAACACCATATATTTT.

The chain joins TRBV7-3 to TRBJ2-2, with a weak D call TRBD2 (6 bases). Germline assignment: CDR1 SGHTA and CDR2 FQGTGA. V gave up 6 bases and J gave up 0 bases, with 11 bases separating them. The CDR3 is 15 amino acids. The CDR3, as DNA: TGTGCCAGCAGGGGGCGGGGATCGAACACCGGGGAGCTGTTTTTT. Its protein is CASRGRGSNTGELFF.

This chain links TRBV5-1 with TRBJ2-3, with 9 positions matching TRBD2. The V segment lost 0 bases and the J segment 6 bases; nucleotides outside the gene matches: 2. The germline CDR1 and CDR2 sequences are SGHRS and YFSETQ. The length of the CDR3 is 14 residues. This chain's CDR3 is CASSLVAGVDTQYF. DNA of the CDR3: TGCGCCAGCAGCTTGGTAGCGGGGGTTGATACGCAGTATTTT. Supplemented by reference TRBV5-1 and TRBJ2-3, the full variable domain reads KAGVTQTPRYLIKTRGQQVTLSCSPISGHRSVSWYQQTPGQGLQFLFEYFSETQRNKGNFPGRFSGRQFSNSRSEMNVSTLELGDSALYLCASSLVAGVDTQYFGPGTRLTVL.

This chain connects TRBV29-1 to TRBJ1-1, with no clear D. CDR1 and CDR2 from the germline V gene are SQVTM and ANQGSEA. The CDR3 has 12 residues. Trimming took 5 bases from V and 1 from J, leaving 8 bases between them. This CDR3 is CSVSTWNTEAFF. DNA for the CDR3: TGCAGCGTTTCCACTTGGAACACTGAAGCTTTCTTT. Full variable domain (remainder filled in from reference TRBV29-1 and TRBJ1-1): SAVISQKPSRDICQRGTSLTIQCQVDSQVTMMFWYRQQPGQSLTLIATANQGSEATYESGFVIDKFPISRPNLTFSTLTVSNMSPEDSSIYLCSVSTWNTEAFFGQGTRLTVV.

This clone was seen only a few times. This chain links TRBV5-8 with TRBJ2-1; 8 bases agree with TRBD1. From germline, CDR1 is SGHTS and CDR2 YDEGEE. The length of the CDR3 is 14 residues. With 0 bases clipped from V and 8 bases from J, the junction kept 4 bases outside the gene matches. This chain's CDR3 is CASSLATGVDEQFF. For the CDR3, the DNA is TGTGCCAGCAGCTTGGCGACAGGGGTGGATGAGCAGTTCTTC.

This clone appeared a few times. The V gene is TRBV9, the J gene TRBJ1-1, with D uncertain. The V end was cut by 0 bases, the J end by 1 base, with 7 bases between. Germline V gene sequence: CDR1 SGDLS, CDR2 YYNGEE. The CDR3 length is 14 residues. The CDR3 DNA reads as TGTGCCAGCAGCGTAGAGGCGGGGAACACTGAAGCTTTCTTT. Residues: CASSVEAGNTEAFF.

This clone has more than one count but fewer than ten. The genes are TRBV6-2 or TRBV6-3 and TRBJ1-1; D is perhaps TRBD1 (5 bases). V shed 5 bases and J shed 4 bases, with 14 bases lying between them. The CDR3 sequence is 14 residues long. The germline V gene has CDR1 MNHEY and CDR2 SVGEGT. CDR3: CASSLQGIVTEAFF. For the CDR3, the DNA is TGTGCCAGCAGTCTTCAGGGTATCGTCACTGAAGCTTTCTTT.

The chain combines TRBV15 with TRBJ2-5; D is possibly TRBD1 (7 bases). Trimming removed 9 bases from V and 1 base from J, with 18 bases in between. This CDR3 is 15 amino acids long. The germline CDR1 and CDR2 sequences are LNHNV and YYDKDF (reference sequence). CDR3 protein: CATQRGGGGQETQYF. For the CDR3, the DNA is TGTGCCACACAACGAGGAGGGGGCGGCCAAGAGACCCAGTACTTC.

The CDR3 nucleotides are TGTGCCAGCAGTTACGTGGAGGATACGCAGTATTTT. Residues: CASSYVEDTQYF. The chain employs TRBV6-6 and TRBJ2-3, with no clear D. CDR3 length: 12 residues. V was cut by 2 bases and J by 6 bases, with 6 bases left in between. The germline gives CDR1 MNHNY, CDR2 SVGAGI (reference sequence).

The gene calls are TRBV28 and TRBJ2-3; TRBD1 matches 8 bases. Germline CDR1 MDHEN, CDR2 SYDVKM. V was clipped by 6 bases and J by 3 bases; unmatched bases: 11. This CDR3 has 16 amino acids. The CDR3 protein is CASSPRTGSVTDTQYF. In nucleotides, the CDR3 is TGTGCCAGCAGCCCCAGGACAGGGTCGGTGACAGATACGCAGTATTTT.

The chain uses TRBV5-1 and TRBJ2-5; 7 positions match TRBD2. Per germline, CDR1 SGHRS and CDR2 YFSETQ. The CDR3 extends over 14 amino acids. With V trimmed by 1 base and J by 4 bases, 4 bases remained unmatched. The CDR3 DNA follows: TGCGCCAGCAGCTTGAACGGGGGGAGAGAGACCCAGTACTTC. This encodes CASSLNGGRETQYF.

This chain connects TRBV6-5 to TRBJ1-2; TRBD1 matches 8 bases. This CDR3 comprises 15 residues. Germline lookup yields CDR1 MNHEY and CDR2 SVGAGI. Trimming removed 4 bases from V and 3 bases from J; junction bases left unmatched: 7. CDR3 DNA: TGTGCCAGCAGTTTGGACAGGGTAGGTGACTATGGCTACACCTTC. Its protein product is CASSLDRVGDYGYTF.

This CDR3 reads CASSYAPRLSYEQYF. The CDR3 bases are TGTGCCAGCAGTTACGCCCCGCGCCTCTCCTACGAGCAGTACTTC. The chain carries TRBV6-5 and TRBJ2-7, with D uncertain. This CDR3 region has 15 residues. V lost 2 bases to trimming and J lost 0 bases, with 11 bases between them. In germline, CDR1 is MNHEY, CDR2 SVGAGI.